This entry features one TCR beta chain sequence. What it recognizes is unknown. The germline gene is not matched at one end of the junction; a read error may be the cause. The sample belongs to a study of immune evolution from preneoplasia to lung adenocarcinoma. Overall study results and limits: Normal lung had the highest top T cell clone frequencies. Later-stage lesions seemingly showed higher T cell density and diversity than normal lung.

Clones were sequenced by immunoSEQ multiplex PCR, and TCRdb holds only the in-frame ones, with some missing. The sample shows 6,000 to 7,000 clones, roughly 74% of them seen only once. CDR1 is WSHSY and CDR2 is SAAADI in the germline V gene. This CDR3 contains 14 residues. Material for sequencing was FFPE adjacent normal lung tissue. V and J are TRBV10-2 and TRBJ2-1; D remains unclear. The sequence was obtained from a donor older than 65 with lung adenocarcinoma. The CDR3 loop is CASSASQVNNKQFF. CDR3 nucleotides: TGCGCCAGCAGCGCTTCGCAGGTCAACAATAAGCAGTTCTTC.